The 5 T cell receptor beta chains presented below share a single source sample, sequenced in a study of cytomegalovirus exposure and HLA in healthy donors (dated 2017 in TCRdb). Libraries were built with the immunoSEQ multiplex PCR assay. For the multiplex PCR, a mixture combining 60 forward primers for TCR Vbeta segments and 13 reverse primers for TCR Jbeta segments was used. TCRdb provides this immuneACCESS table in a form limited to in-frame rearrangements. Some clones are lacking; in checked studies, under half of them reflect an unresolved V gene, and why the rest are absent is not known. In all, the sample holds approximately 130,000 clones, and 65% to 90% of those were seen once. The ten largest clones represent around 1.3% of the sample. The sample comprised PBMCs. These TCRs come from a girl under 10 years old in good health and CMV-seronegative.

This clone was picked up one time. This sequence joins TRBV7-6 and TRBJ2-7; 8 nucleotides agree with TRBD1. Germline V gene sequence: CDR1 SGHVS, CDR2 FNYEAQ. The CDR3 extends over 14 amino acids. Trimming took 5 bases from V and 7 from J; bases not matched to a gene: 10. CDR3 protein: CASSPGQGPVEQYF. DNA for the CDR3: TGTGCCAGCAGCCCAGGACAGGGACCCGTGGAGCAGTACTTC.

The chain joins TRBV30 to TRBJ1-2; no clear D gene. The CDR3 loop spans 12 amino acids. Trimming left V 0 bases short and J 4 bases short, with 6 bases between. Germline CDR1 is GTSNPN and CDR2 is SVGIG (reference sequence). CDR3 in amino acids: CAWSVHLYGYTF. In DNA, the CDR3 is TGTGCCTGGAGTGTACACCTCTATGGCTACACCTTC.

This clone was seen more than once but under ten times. CDR3 sequence reads: CASSYRQNTEAFF. In nucleotides, the CDR3 is TGTGCCAGCAGTTACCGACAAAACACTGAAGCTTTCTTT. The chain carries TRBV6-5 and TRBJ1-1; D uncertain. Germline CDR1 MNHEY, CDR2 SVGAGI. Trimming took 2 bases from V and 2 from J, leaving 6 bases between them. This CDR3 region has 13 residues.

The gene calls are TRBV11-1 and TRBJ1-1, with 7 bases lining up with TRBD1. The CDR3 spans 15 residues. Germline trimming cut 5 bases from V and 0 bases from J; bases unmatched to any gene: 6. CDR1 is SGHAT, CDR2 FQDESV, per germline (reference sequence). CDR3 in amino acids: CASSPKTGMNTEAFF. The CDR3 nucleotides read TGTGCCAGCAGCCCTAAGACAGGGATGAACACTGAAGCTTTCTTT.

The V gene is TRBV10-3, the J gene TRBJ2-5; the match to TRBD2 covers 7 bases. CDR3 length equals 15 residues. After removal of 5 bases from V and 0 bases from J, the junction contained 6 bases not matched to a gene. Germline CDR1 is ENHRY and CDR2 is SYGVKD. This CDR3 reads CAISRLLADQETQYF. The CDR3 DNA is TGTGCCATCAGTCGTCTCCTAGCGGACCAAGAGACCCAGTACTTC.